This T cell receptor (beta chain) stems from a study of T-cell reconstitution after alpha-beta-depleted transplantation in children. A TCRbeta library incorporating unique molecular identifiers was prepared. Each CDR3 protein gets one entry after TCRdb re-called the PCR reads with MiXCR. Of 250,000 to 350,000 distinct CDR3 sequences in the sample, roughly 9.5% were seen once. CDR1 and CDR2 from the germline V gene are SGHVS and FQNEAQ. The CDR3 has 14 residues. V lost 5 bases, J lost 5 bases, and 7 bases stayed unmatched. This clonotype occurred a few times. This chain joins TRBV7-8 and TRBJ2-5; 8 bases agree with TRBD1. The receptor was isolated from a human donor who donated a stem cell graft to a child with SCID. The sequencing used PBMCs from the stem cell graft donor, collected from the stem cell graft. CDR3 loop: CASSTPGQAETQYF. The CDR3 DNA reads as TGTGCCAGCAGCACGCCGGGACAGGCCGAGACCCAGTACTTC. Variable domain in full (rest from reference TRBV7-8 and TRBJ2-5): GAGVSQSPRYKVAKRGQDVALRCDPISGHVSLFWYQQALGQGPEFLTYFQNEAQLDKSGLPSDRFFAERPEGSVSTLKIQRTQQEDSAVYLCASSTPGQAETQYFGPGTRLLVL.